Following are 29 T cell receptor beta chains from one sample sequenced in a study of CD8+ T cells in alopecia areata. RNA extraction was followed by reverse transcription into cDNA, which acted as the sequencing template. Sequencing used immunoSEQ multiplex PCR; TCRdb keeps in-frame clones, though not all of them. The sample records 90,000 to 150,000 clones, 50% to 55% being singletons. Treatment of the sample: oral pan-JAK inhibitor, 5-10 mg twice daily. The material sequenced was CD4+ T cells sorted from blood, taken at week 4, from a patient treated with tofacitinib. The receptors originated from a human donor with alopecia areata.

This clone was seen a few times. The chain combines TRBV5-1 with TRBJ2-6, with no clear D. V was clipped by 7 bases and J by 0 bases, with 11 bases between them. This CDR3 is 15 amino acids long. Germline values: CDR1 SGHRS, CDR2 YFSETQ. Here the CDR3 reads CASAGELSGANVLTF. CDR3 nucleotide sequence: TGCGCCAGCGCCGGCGAGCTCTCTGGGGCCAACGTCCTGACTTTC.

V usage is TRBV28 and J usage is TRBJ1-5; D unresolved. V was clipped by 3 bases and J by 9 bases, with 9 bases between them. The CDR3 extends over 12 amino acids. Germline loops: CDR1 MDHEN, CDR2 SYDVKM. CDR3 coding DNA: TGTGCCAGCAGTTTGGAGGGCAGGCCCCAGCATTTT. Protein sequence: CASSLEGRPQHF.

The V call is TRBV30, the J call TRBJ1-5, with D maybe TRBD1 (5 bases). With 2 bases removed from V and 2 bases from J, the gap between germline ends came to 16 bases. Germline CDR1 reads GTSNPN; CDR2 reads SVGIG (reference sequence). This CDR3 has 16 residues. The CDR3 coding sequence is TGTGCCTGGAGTTACTTGGGGCGTGGGGGCAATCAGCCCCAGCATTTT. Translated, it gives CAWSYLGRGGNQPQHF.

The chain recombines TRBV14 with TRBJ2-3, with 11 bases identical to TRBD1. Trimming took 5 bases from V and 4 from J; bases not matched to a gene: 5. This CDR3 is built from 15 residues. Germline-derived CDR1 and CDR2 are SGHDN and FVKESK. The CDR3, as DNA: TGTGCCAGCAGCGTTGGACAGGGGGCGGCAGATACGCAGTATTTT. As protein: CASSVGQGAADTQYF.

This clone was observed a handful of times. The CDR3 DNA reads as TGTGCCAGCAGCCGGAGGACAGGGGGGGGCAATCAGCCCCAGCATTTT. Its translation: CASSRRTGGGNQPQHF. The chain joins TRBV28 to TRBJ1-5; 10 nucleotides match TRBD1. Per germline, CDR1 MDHEN and CDR2 SYDVKM. The CDR3 extends over 16 amino acids. V lost 6 bases, J lost 2 bases, and 7 bases stayed unmatched.

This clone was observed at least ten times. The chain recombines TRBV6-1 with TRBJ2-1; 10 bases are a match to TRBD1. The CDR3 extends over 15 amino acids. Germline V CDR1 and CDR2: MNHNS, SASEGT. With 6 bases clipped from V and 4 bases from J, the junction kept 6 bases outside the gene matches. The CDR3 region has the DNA TGTGCCAGCAGATTGACAGGGGGCGCATACAATGAGCAGTTCTTC. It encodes CASRLTGGAYNEQFF.

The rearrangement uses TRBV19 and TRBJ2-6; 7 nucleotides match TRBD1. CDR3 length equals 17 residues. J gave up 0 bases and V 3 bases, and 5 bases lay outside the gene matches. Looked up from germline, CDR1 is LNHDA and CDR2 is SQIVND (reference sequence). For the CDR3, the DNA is TGTGCCAGTAGTATTGGGACAGAGTACTCTGGGGCCAACGTCCTGACTTTC. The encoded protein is CASSIGTEYSGANVLTF.

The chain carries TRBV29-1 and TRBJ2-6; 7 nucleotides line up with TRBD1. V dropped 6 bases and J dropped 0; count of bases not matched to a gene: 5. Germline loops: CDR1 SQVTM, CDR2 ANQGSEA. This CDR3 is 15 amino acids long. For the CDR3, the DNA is TGCAGCGTGAGGACAGGTTTCTCTGGGGCCAACGTCCTGACTTTC. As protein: CSVRTGFSGANVLTF.

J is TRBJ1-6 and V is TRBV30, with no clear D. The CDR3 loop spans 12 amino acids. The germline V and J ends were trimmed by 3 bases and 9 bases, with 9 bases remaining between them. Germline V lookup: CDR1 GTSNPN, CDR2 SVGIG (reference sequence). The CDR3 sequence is CAWSDQVSPLHF. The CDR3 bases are TGTGCCTGGAGCGATCAGGTTTCACCCCTCCACTTT.

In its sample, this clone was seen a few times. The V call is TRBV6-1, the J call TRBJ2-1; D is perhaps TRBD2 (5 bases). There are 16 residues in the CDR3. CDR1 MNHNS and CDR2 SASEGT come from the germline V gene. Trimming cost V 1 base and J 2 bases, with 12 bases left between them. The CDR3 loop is CASSEEGGPPYNEQFF. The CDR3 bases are TGTGCCAGCAGTGAAGAAGGCGGGCCGCCCTACAATGAGCAGTTCTTC.

The CDR3 loop is CASSILIGTGSGANVLTF. The CDR3 region has the DNA TGTGCCAGTAGTATCTTAATCGGGACAGGGTCTGGGGCCAACGTCCTGACTTTC. This chain connects TRBV19 to TRBJ2-6, with 9 bases that match TRBD1. This CDR3 is 18 amino acids long. CDR1 is LNHDA, CDR2 SQIVND, per germline (reference sequence). The V gene end was trimmed by 3 bases and the J gene end by 1 base; junction bases not matched to a gene: 7.

CDR3 nucleotides: TGTGCCAGCACCCGGACAGGGTCGACTAATTCACCCCTCCACTTT. Its protein is CASTRTGSTNSPLHF. The chain is built from TRBV2 and TRBJ1-6; 8 bases line up with TRBD1. J lost 6 bases, V lost 7 bases, and 8 bases had no gene match. This CDR3 has 15 amino acids. CDR1 SNHLY and CDR2 FYNNEI come from the germline V gene.

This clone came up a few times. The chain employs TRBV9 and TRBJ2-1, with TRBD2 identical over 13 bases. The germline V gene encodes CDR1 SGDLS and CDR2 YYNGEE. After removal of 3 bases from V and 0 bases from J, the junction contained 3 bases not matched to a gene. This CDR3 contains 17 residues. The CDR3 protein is CASSERTSGSSYNEQFF. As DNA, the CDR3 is TGTGCCAGCAGCGAACGGACTAGCGGGAGCTCCTACAATGAGCAGTTCTTC.

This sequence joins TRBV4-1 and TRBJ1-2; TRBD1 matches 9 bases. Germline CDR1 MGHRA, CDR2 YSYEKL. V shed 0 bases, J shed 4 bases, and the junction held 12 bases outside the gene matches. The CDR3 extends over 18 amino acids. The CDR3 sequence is CASSQDMTGGYQTYGYTF. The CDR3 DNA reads TGCGCCAGCAGCCAAGATATGACAGGGGGATACCAGACCTATGGCTACACCTTC.

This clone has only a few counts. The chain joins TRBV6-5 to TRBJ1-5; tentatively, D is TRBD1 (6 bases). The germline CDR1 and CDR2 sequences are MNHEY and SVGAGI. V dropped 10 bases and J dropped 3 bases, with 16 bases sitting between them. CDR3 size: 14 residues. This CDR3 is CAIGSGQPNQPQHF. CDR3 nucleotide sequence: TGTGCCATCGGATCCGGACAGCCCAATCAGCCCCAGCATTTT.

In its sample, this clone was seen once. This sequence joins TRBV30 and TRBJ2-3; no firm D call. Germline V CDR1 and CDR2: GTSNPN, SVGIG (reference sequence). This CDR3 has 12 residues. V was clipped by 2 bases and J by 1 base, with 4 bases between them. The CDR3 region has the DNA TGTGCCTGGAGTTACGGCACAGATACGCAGTATTTT. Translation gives CAWSYGTDTQYF. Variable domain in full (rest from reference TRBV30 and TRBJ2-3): SQTIHQWPATLVQPVGSPLSLECTVEGTSNPNLYWYRQAAGRGLQLLFYSVGIGQISSEVPQNLSASRPQDRQFILSSKKLLLSDSGFYLCAWSYGTDTQYFGPGTRLTVL.

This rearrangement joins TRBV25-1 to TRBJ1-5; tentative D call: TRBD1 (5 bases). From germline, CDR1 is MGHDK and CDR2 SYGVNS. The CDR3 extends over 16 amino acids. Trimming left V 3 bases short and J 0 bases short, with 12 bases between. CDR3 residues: CASSDLLGTSNQPQHF. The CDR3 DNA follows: TGTGCCAGCAGTGATCTTCTGGGGACTAGCAATCAGCCCCAGCATTTT.

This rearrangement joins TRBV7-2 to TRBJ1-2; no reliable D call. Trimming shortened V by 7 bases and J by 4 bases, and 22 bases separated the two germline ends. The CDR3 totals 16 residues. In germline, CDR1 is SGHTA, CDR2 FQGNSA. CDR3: CASTPSSGPKAYGYTF. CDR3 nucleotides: TGTGCCAGCACCCCATCATCAGGTCCTAAGGCCTATGGCTACACCTTC. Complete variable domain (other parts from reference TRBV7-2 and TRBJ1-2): GAGVSQSPSNKVTEKGKDVELRCDPISGHTALYWYRQSLGQGLEFLIYFQGNSAPDKSGLPSDRFSAERTGGSVSTLTIQRTQQEDSAVYLCASTPSSGPKAYGYTFGSGTRLTVV.

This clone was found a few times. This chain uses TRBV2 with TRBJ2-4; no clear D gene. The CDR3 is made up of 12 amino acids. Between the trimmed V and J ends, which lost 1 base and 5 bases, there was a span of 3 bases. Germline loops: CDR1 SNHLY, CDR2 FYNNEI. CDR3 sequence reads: CASSEGENIQYF. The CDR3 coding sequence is TGTGCCAGCAGTGAAGGGGAAAACATTCAGTACTTC.

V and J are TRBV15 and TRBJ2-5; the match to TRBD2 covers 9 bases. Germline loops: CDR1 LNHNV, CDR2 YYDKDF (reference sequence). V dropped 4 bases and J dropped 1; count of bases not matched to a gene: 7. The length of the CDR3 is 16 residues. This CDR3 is CATSITLAGSQETQYF. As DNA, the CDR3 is TGTGCCACCAGCATCACCCTAGCGGGATCCCAAGAGACCCAGTACTTC.

CDR3 loop: CASTRGLAGYEQYF. CDR3 coding DNA: TGTGCCAGCACCCGAGGACTAGCTGGGTACGAGCAGTACTTC. The rearrangement uses TRBV6-1 and TRBJ2-7, with TRBD2 matching over 8 bases. The CDR3 is 14 residues long. After removal of 7 bases from V and 4 bases from J, the junction contained 9 bases not matched to a gene. Germline V gene lookup returns CDR1 MNHNS and CDR2 SASEGT.

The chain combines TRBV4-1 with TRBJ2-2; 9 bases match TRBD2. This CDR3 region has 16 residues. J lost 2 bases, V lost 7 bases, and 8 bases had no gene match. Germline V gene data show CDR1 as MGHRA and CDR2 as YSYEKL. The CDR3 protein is CASKLREGVNTGELFF. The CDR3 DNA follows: TGCGCCAGCAAGTTGCGGGAGGGAGTTAACACCGGGGAGCTGTTTTTT.

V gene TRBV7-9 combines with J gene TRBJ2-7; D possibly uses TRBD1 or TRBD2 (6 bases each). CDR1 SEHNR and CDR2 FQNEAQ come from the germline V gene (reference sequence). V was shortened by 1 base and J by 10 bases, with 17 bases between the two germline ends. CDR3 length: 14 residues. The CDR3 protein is CASSLVAGDSLQYF. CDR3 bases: TGTGCCAGCAGCTTAGTGGCAGGGGACTCGTTACAGTACTTC.

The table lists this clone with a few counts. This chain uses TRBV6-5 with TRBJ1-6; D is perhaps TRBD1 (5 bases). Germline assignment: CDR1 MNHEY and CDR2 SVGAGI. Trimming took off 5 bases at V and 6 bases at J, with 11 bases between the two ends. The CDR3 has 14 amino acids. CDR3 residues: CASSPQGSNSPLHF. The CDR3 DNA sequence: TGTGCCAGCAGTCCGCAGGGTAGTAATTCACCCCTCCACTTT.

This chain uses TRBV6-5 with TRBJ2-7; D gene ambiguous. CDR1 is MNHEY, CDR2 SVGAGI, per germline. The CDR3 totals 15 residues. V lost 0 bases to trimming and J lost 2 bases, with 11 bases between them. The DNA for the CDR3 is TGTGCCAGCAGTTACTCGCGCCGAAGGGCCTACGAGCAGTACTTC. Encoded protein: CASSYSRRRAYEQYF.

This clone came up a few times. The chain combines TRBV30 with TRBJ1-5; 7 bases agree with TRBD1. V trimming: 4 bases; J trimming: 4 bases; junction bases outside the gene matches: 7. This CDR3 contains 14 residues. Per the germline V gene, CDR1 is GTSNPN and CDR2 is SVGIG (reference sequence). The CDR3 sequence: CAWNNRGRNQPQHF. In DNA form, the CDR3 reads TGTGCCTGGAATAACAGGGGCAGGAATCAGCCCCAGCATTTT.

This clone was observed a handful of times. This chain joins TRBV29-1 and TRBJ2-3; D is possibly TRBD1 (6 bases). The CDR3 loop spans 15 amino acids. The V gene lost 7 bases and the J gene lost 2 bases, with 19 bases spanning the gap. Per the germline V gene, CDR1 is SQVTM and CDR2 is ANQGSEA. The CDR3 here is CSGLDRPLYTDTQYF. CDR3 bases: TGCAGCGGCCTCGACAGGCCTCTTTACACAGATACGCAGTATTTT.

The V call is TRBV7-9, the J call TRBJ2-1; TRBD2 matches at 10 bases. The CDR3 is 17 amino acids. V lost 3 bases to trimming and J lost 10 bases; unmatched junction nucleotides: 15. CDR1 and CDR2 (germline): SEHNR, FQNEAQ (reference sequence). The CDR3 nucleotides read TGTGCCAGCAGCTTCTTCGGGGGGCTAGCGGGAGATGAGGAGCAGTTCTTC. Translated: CASSFFGGLAGDEEQFF. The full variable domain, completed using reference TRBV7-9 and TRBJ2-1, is DTGVSQNPRHKITKRGQNVTFRCDPISEHNRLYWYRQTLGQGPEFLTYFQNEAQLEKSRLLSDRFSAERPKGSFSTLEIQRTEQGDSAMYLCASSFFGGLAGDEEQFFGPGTRLTVL.

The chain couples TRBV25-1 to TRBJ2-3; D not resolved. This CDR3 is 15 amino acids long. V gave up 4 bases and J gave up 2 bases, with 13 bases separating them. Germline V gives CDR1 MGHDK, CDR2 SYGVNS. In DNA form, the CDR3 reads TGTGCCAGCAGTGGGGGTAGCCGTTTCACAGATACGCAGTATTTT. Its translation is CASSGGSRFTDTQYF. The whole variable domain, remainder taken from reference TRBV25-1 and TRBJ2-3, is EADIYQTPRYLVIGTGKKITLECSQTMGHDKMYWYQQDPGMELHLIHYSYGVNSTEKGDLSSESTVSRIRTEHFPLTLESARPSHTSQYLCASSGGSRFTDTQYFGPGTRLTVL.